This T cell receptor (beta chain) was observed in a study of Graves' ophthalmopathy and Graves' hyperthyroidism. About the research overall: Untreated patients at initial diagnosis provided peripheral blood. Study conclusions and caveats: The model predicted progression of ophthalmopathy with a sensitivity of roughly 65%, and its specificity was roughly 77%. With almost 90% sensitivity and roughly 77% specificity, a 13-signature model separated ophthalmopathy from stable hyperthyroidism.

The PBMCs originated from approximately 10 ml of fresh peripheral blood. RNA transcripts were the source from which TCR beta CDR3 regions were amplified. HTBI-primed RT-PCR formed the first round, and a multiplex PCR formed the second. MiXCR, run by TCRdb on the multiplex PCR reads, gives a single entry per CDR3 protein. The sample gives about 740,000 distinct CDR3 sequences, around 40% of which show up once; approximately 43% is in the top ten. There are many counts of this clonotype. The antigen is undetermined. The sequenced sample was peripheral blood. The receptor's source is an adult man with Graves' ophthalmopathy.

This CDR3 reads CASSYSVGGQETQYF. The CDR3 nucleotides read TGTGCCAGCAGTTACTCTGTCGGGGGCCAAGAGACCCAGTACTTC. The chain uses TRBV2 and TRBJ2-5; possibly TRBD2 for D (6 bases). Deletions cut 5 bases from V and 1 base from J, with 14 bases between. CDR1 and CDR2 (germline): SNHLY, FYNNEI. CDR3 length: 15 residues.